A single sample gave rise to the 26 T cell receptor beta chains below, sequenced in a study of T cell responses to AZD1222 COVID-19 vaccine. Assay: immunoSEQ multiplex PCR; the TCRdb copy retains only in-frame clones and omits some. The sample lists approximately 140,000 clones; approximately 78% were seen once. The starting material was peripheral blood, obtained on day 0 of MenACWY control vaccination. Receptors were obtained from an adult in good health.

This clone was detected a few times. The chain employs TRBV7-9 and TRBJ2-3, with D possibly matching TRBD1 (6 bases). V lost 2 bases and J 0 bases, leaving 12 bases between the germline ends. The germline V gene encodes CDR1 SEHNR and CDR2 FQNEAQ (reference sequence). The CDR3 totals 16 residues. The CDR3, as DNA: TGTGCCAGCAGCTTACACCGGACAGCTAGCACAGATACGCAGTATTTT. It translates to CASSLHRTASTDTQYF.

The V gene is TRBV6-5, the J gene TRBJ2-2; D is uncertain. Per germline, CDR1 MNHEY and CDR2 SVGAGI. The CDR3 runs 14 residues. Trimming took off 2 bases at V and 5 bases at J, with 9 bases between the two ends. CDR3 loop: CASSYHSPTGELFF. In DNA, the CDR3 is TGTGCCAGCAGTTACCACAGTCCAACCGGGGAGCTGTTTTTT.

In this sample, this clone turned up once. This chain links TRBV5-6 with TRBJ1-2; TRBD1 is a possible D gene (6 bases). CDR1 and CDR2 from the germline V gene are SGHDT and YYEEEE. Trimming removed 4 bases from V and 5 bases from J, with 12 bases in between. The CDR3 contains 13 residues. The chain's CDR3 is CASSVGQLYGYTF. As DNA, the CDR3 is TGTGCCAGCAGCGTTGGACAGCTTTATGGCTACACCTTC.

The V call is TRBV6-2 or TRBV6-3, the J call TRBJ1-2, with a possible D match to TRBD1 (6 bases). This CDR3 is 14 amino acids long. Germline V CDR1 and CDR2: MNHEY, SVGEGT. The V end was cut by 5 bases, the J end by 8 bases, with 18 bases between. CDR3: CASSPPDSLRGYTF. The CDR3, as DNA: TGTGCCAGCAGTCCCCCGGACAGCCTGAGGGGCTACACCTTC.

This rearrangement joins TRBV27 to TRBJ2-7, with D unclear. V lost 5 bases and J 3 bases, leaving 14 bases between the germline ends. CDR3 length: 14 residues. CDR1 and CDR2 from the germline V gene are MNHEY and SMNVEV (reference sequence). This CDR3 is CASSPRRTVYEQYV. CDR3 nucleotide sequence: TGTGCCAGCAGTCCCCGTCGCACAGTCTACGAGCAGTACGTC.

The rearrangement joins TRBV5-1 to TRBJ2-1; D may be TRBD2 (6 bases). Germline V gives CDR1 SGHRS, CDR2 YFSETQ. Trimming shortened V by 0 bases and J by 9 bases, and 10 bases separated the two germline ends. The CDR3 sequence is 13 residues long. As DNA, the CDR3 is TGCGCCAGCAGCTTGGGGGCGGGGAGTGAGCAGTTCTTC. This translates into CASSLGAGSEQFF.

The V gene is TRBV18, the J gene TRBJ2-3; TRBD1 agrees at 12 bases. V gave up 2 bases and J gave up 6 bases; unmatched junction bases: 6. The CDR3 covers 16 residues. Germline CDR1 is KGHSH and CDR2 is LQKENI. CDR3 amino acids: CASSPRDRGREDTQYF. Here the CDR3 DNA reads TGTGCCAGCTCACCAAGGGACAGGGGGCGAGAGGATACGCAGTATTTT.

The rearrangement joins TRBV6-5 to TRBJ2-5; TRBD1 might be the D (5 bases). Germline CDR1 MNHEY, CDR2 SVGAGI. V lost 0 bases, J lost 1 base, and 12 bases lay in between. This CDR3 contains 16 residues. CDR3: CASSYSNGAGQETQYF. CDR3 DNA sequence: TGTGCCAGCAGTTACTCGAATGGGGCAGGCCAAGAGACCCAGTACTTC.

The chain links TRBV30 to TRBJ1-5; D is undetermined. The ends were cut back, 3 bases at V and 5 bases at J, with 8 bases in the middle. CDR3 length equals 12 residues. Germline CDR1 is GTSNPN and CDR2 is SVGIG (reference sequence). CDR3 DNA sequence: TGTGCCTGGAGGGTCGGGGATCAGCCCCAGCATTTT. It yields the protein CAWRVGDQPQHF.

V is TRBV7-9 and J is TRBJ2-1; weak D call: TRBD2 (5 bases). Germline lookup yields CDR1 SEHNR and CDR2 FQNEAQ (reference sequence). CDR3 size: 14 residues. Between the trimmed V and J ends, which lost 3 bases and 14 bases, there was a span of 20 bases. This CDR3 is CASSFLSRGEGEFF. The CDR3 nucleotides are TGTGCCAGCAGCTTCTTGTCGCGAGGAGAGGGTGAGTTCTTC.

To note about this clone: The junction and the germline gene differ at one end; a read error may be behind it. The rearrangement uses TRBV7-3 and TRBJ2-2, with D unresolved. Germline lookup yields CDR1 SGHTA and CDR2 FQGTGA. The CDR3 contains 14 residues. This CDR3 reads CASSFSTNPGELFF. Here the CDR3 DNA reads TGTGCCAGCAGCTTTAGTACGAACCCCGGGGAGCTGTTTTTT.

The sample holds one count of this clone. The chain carries TRBV15 and TRBJ1-1; the D is unclear. The CDR3 sequence is 15 residues long. CDR1 is LNHNV, CDR2 YYDKDF, per germline (reference sequence). Trimming removed 0 bases from V and 2 bases from J, with 10 bases in between. The DNA of the CDR3 is TGTGCCACCAGCAGAGACCCGACGAGTAACACTGAAGCTTTCTTT. Translated, it gives CATSRDPTSNTEAFF.

The J gene is TRBJ1-5, the V gene TRBV4-1; TRBD1 is a possible D gene (6 bases). V lost 1 base to trimming and J lost 4 bases, with 11 bases between them. Germline CDR1 MGHRA, CDR2 YSYEKL. The CDR3 sequence is 15 residues long. The CDR3, as DNA: TGCGCCAGCAGCCAAGTTTTTACAGGGAATCAGCCCCAGCATTTT. Protein: CASSQVFTGNQPQHF.

The rearrangement joins TRBV5-4 to TRBJ1-1, with unresolved D. This CDR3 region has 14 residues. V lost 3 bases, J lost 6 bases, and 15 bases lay in between. Germline CDR1 SGHNT, CDR2 YYREEE (reference sequence). As DNA, the CDR3 is TGTGCCAGCAGCTCGGGATTGGTAGGTGCTGAAGCTTTCTTT. Amino acids: CASSSGLVGAEAFF.

This clone has a handful of counts. This chain uses TRBV12-3 or TRBV12-4 with TRBJ1-3; D gene unclear. The CDR3 contains 13 residues. V gave up 3 bases and J gave up 2 bases, with 5 bases separating them. This CDR3 is CASSLKAGNTIYF. The CDR3 nucleotides read TGTGCCAGCAGTTTGAAGGCTGGAAACACCATATATTTT.

The CDR3 is CATRTGGGPYEQFF. CDR3 coding DNA: TGTGCCACCCGAACAGGGGGCGGGCCATATGAGCAGTTCTTC. The V gene is TRBV11-1, the J gene TRBJ2-1; 9 positions match TRBD1. CDR1 is SGHAT, CDR2 FQDESV, per germline (reference sequence). V lost 10 bases to trimming and J lost 8 bases; unmatched junction nucleotides: 12. The CDR3 is made up of 14 amino acids. Drawing the rest from reference TRBV11-1 and TRBJ2-1, the complete variable domain is EAEVAQSPRYKITEKSQAVAFWCDPISGHATLYWYRQILGQGPELLVQFQDESVVDDSQLPKDRFSAERLKGVDSTLKIQPAELGDSAMYLCATRTGGGPYEQFFGPGTRLTVL.

The chain carries TRBV19 and TRBJ1-1, with D uncertain. The CDR3 is 14 amino acids. Germline V lookup: CDR1 LNHDA, CDR2 SQIVND (reference sequence). Trimming shortened V by 1 base and J by 1 base, and 7 bases separated the two germline ends. The CDR3 is CASSIGRWNTEAFF. The CDR3 coding sequence is TGTGCCAGTAGTATAGGAAGGTGGAACACTGAAGCTTTCTTT.

The chain links TRBV5-1 to TRBJ2-1; maybe TRBD1 (6 bases). Looked up from germline, CDR1 is SGHRS and CDR2 is YFSETQ. The V gene lost 1 base and the J gene lost 4 bases, with 9 bases spanning the gap. The CDR3 runs 14 residues. For the CDR3, the DNA is TGCGCCAGCAGCTTGACAGGGTTGTACAATGAGCAGTTCTTC. Residues: CASSLTGLYNEQFF.

This chain uses TRBV6-5 with TRBJ1-6; D unclear. The CDR3 is made up of 13 amino acids. With 6 bases removed from V and 5 bases from J, the gap between germline ends came to 8 bases. The V gene's germline CDR1 is MNHEY and CDR2 SVGAGI. CDR3: CASSDTHNSPLHF. DNA for the CDR3: TGTGCCAGCAGCGACACGCATAATTCACCCCTCCACTTT.

This sequence joins TRBV19 and TRBJ1-2; D call uncertain. Trimming took off 4 bases at V and 8 bases at J, with 11 bases between the two ends. This CDR3 is 12 amino acids long. CDR1 is LNHDA, CDR2 SQIVND, per germline (reference sequence). The CDR3 DNA is TGTGCCAGTAGTACGGGGATTGTCGGCTACACCTTC. It codes for CASSTGIVGYTF.

The V gene is TRBV6-5, the J gene TRBJ1-1, with TRBD1 matching 10 bases. The germline V gene has CDR1 MNHEY and CDR2 SVGAGI. The CDR3 is made up of 14 amino acids. V shed 6 bases, J shed 1 base, and the junction held 2 bases outside the gene matches. The DNA for the CDR3 is TGTGCCAGCAGCAGACAGGGGGCGAACACTGAAGCTTTCTTT. As protein: CASSRQGANTEAFF.

V gene TRBV27 combines with J gene TRBJ2-2; D gene unclear. The CDR3 loop spans 13 amino acids. Germline V gene lookup returns CDR1 MNHEY and CDR2 SMNVEV (reference sequence). V lost 5 bases and J 4 bases, leaving 8 bases between the germline ends. Written as DNA, the CDR3 is TGTGCCAGCAGTCCTCGTCCCACCGGGGAGCTGTTTTTT. Translation gives CASSPRPTGELFF.

V gene TRBV3-1 (or the pseudogene TRBV3-2) combines with J gene TRBJ1-5; D gene ambiguous. The CDR3 totals 13 residues. With 8 bases removed from V and 2 bases from J, the gap between germline ends came to 10 bases. Looked up from germline, CDR1 is LGHDT and CDR2 is YNNKEL (reference sequence). Here the CDR3 reads CASGHGGNQPQHF. The CDR3 coding sequence is TGTGCCAGCGGGCATGGGGGCAATCAGCCCCAGCATTTT.

The rearrangement joins TRBV18 to TRBJ1-3, with 7 bases lining up with TRBD1. Germline V gives CDR1 KGHSH, CDR2 LQKENI. Trimming cost V 5 bases and J 0 bases; bases outside gene matches: 7. The CDR3 is 16 residues long. The chain's CDR3 is CASSLQGMSSGNTIYF. In DNA form, the CDR3 reads TGTGCCAGCTCATTACAGGGGATGAGCTCTGGAAACACCATATATTTT.

The rearrangement joins TRBV7-9 to TRBJ2-2; TRBD1 matches 9 bases. Germline values: CDR1 SEHNR, CDR2 FQNEAQ (reference sequence). The V and J ends lost 3 bases and 6 bases, in that order; junction bases with no gene match: 11. There are 17 residues in the CDR3. The CDR3 reads CASSFWGQGAKAGELFF. In DNA, the CDR3 is TGTGCCAGCAGCTTCTGGGGACAGGGAGCTAAGGCCGGGGAGCTGTTTTTT.

The rearrangement joins TRBV2 to TRBJ1-2; 9 positions match TRBD1. The trim removed 5 bases at V and 8 bases at J, leaving 9 bases unmatched. This CDR3 region has 14 residues. CDR1 is SNHLY, CDR2 FYNNEI, per germline. CDR3 region: CASSRDRGEEGYTF. CDR3 DNA: TGTGCCAGCAGTCGAGACAGGGGGGAGGAAGGCTACACCTTC.